The entry that follows covers one T cell receptor beta chain sequence. This entry is derived from a study of a mutant IDH1 vaccine in newly diagnosed glioma. Clones were read by immunoSEQ multiplex PCR, and TCRdb kept only the in-frame ones, dropping some. The table records 60,000 to 85,000 clones, around 79% of them present only once. Time point noted: baseline, week 1 (first vaccination visit). The treatment: pre-vaccination baseline after standard-of-care therapy. There are 14 residues in the CDR3. Trimming shortened V by 0 bases and J by 2 bases, and 8 bases separated the two germline ends. Germline CDR1 and CDR2: MNHEY and SVGAGI.

The chain is built from TRBV6-5 and TRBJ2-7, with no clear D. This TCR derives from a man aged 45 to 65 with glioma. This specimen consisted of PBMCs, obtained from a glioma patient treated with radiotherapy, temozolomide or both. This CDR3 is CASSYSPGPYEQYF. The CDR3 region has the DNA TGTGCCAGCAGTTACTCGCCAGGTCCCTACGAGCAGTACTTC.